The 17 T cell receptor beta chains listed next were all sequenced from one sample in a study of T cells in Graves' hyperthyroidism and ophthalmopathy. Amplified TCR beta CDR3 regions came from RNA transcripts. First-round RT-PCR with HTBI primers amplified the TCR CDR3 region. TCRdb recomputed calls from the multiplex PCR reads with MiXCR, one row per CDR3 protein. The sample yields fewer than 650,000 distinct CDR3 sequences, roughly 14% seen once. Sequencing was done on a sample of blood. The receptor source for this set is a middle-aged woman with Graves' ophthalmopathy.

A word on this clonotype: This may be a read error: a much more frequent sequence differs by one nucleotide. The gene calls are TRBV12-3 or TRBV12-4 and TRBJ1-2; a possible D gene is TRBD1 (5 bases). The CDR3 has 15 residues. The CDR3 region has the DNA TGTGCCAGCAGTTTGGCACGGACATCCCTCTATGGCCACACCTTC. Its protein is CASSLARTSLYGHTF.

This clonotype was seen at least ten times. The CDR3 DNA is TGTGCCAGCAGCTTAGGCCGACTAGTGACTACCTACGAGCAGTACTTC. It encodes CASSLGRLVTTYEQYF. This chain uses TRBV7-8 with TRBJ2-7; tentative D call: TRBD2 (6 bases). CDR1 and CDR2 from the germline V gene are SGHVS and FQNEAQ. The length of the CDR3 is 16 residues. Between the trimmed V and J ends, which lost 1 base and 2 bases, there was a span of 15 bases.

Many counts were recorded for this clonotype. The chain has TRBV7-8 and TRBJ2-7; possibly TRBD1 or TRBD2 for D (5 bases each). Germline lookup yields CDR1 SGHVS and CDR2 FQNEAQ. The CDR3 contains 15 residues. V gave up 1 base and J gave up 0 bases, with 10 bases separating them. CDR3 region: CASSLEGTVSYEQYF. The CDR3, as DNA: TGTGCCAGCAGCTTAGAAGGGACGGTCTCCTACGAGCAGTACTTC.

There are many counts of this clonotype. The chain uses TRBV2 and TRBJ2-7; 7 nucleotides line up with TRBD2. The CDR3 extends over 13 amino acids. Germline V lookup: CDR1 SNHLY, CDR2 FYNNEI. The J segment lost 5 bases and the V segment lost 6 bases, leaving 7 bases of the junction unmatched. The CDR3 DNA reads TGTGCCAGCAGCACAACTAGCGAGCACGAGCAGTACTTC. It is translated as CASSTTSEHEQYF.

This clonotype was detected many times. This sequence joins TRBV12-3 or TRBV12-4 and TRBJ2-7; D possibly corresponds to TRBD1 (5 bases). This CDR3 has 11 amino acids. Trimming shortened V by 6 bases and J by 7 bases, and 10 bases separated the two germline ends. The CDR3 reads CASRQNREQYF. The CDR3 nucleotides are TGTGCCAGCAGACAGAACAGGGAGCAGTACTTC.

The chain couples TRBV6-2 or TRBV6-3 to TRBJ2-7; 11 nucleotides align to TRBD2. The CDR3 is 18 residues long. Per germline, CDR1 MNHEY and CDR2 SVGEGT. The trim removed 8 bases at V and 2 bases at J, leaving 17 bases unmatched. The CDR3 loop is CASSLLTSGRERPYEQYF. In DNA form, the CDR3 reads TGTGCCAGCTCTCTCCTCACTAGCGGGAGAGAGAGACCCTACGAGCAGTACTTC.

This sequence joins TRBV5-1 and TRBJ1-1, with D hard to call. V gave up 0 bases and J gave up 6 bases, with 12 bases separating them. The length of the CDR3 is 14 residues. The V gene's germline CDR1 is SGHRS and CDR2 YFSETQ. The CDR3 region has the DNA TGCGCCAGCAGCTTGGTGCCGAACGGGGCTGAAGCTTTCTTT. Translated, it gives CASSLVPNGAEAFF.

This clonotype was picked up a small number of times. The chain has TRBV20-1 and TRBJ2-5, with 8 bases identical to TRBD1. This CDR3 region has 14 residues. With 5 bases clipped from V and 5 bases from J, the junction kept 10 bases outside the gene matches. Germline lookup yields CDR1 DFQATT and CDR2 SNEGSKA (reference sequence). The DNA of the CDR3 is TGCAGTGCTGGGGCAGGGGGCCCTGGGGAGACCCAGTACTTC. It translates to CSAGAGGPGETQYF.

This clonotype was picked up many times. The chain couples TRBV2 to TRBJ2-7; D unresolved. This CDR3 is 14 amino acids long. Germline V CDR1 and CDR2: SNHLY, FYNNEI. Trimming shortened V by 0 bases and J by 7 bases, and 13 bases separated the two germline ends. The chain's CDR3 is CASSEALRLIEQYF. For the CDR3, the DNA is TGTGCCAGCAGTGAAGCGCTTCGTCTGATTGAGCAGTACTTC.

This clonotype was seen repeatedly, ten times or more. This sequence joins TRBV9 and TRBJ2-5, with D possibly being TRBD2 (5 bases). Trimming shortened V by 0 bases and J by 0 bases, and 9 bases separated the two germline ends. Germline V gene lookup returns CDR1 SGDLS and CDR2 YYNGEE. The CDR3 covers 15 residues. In DNA form, the CDR3 reads TGTGCCAGCAGCGTAGCGGAGGCGTACCAAGAGACCCAGTACTTC. Its translation is CASSVAEAYQETQYF.

This clonotype was seen repeatedly, ten times or more. The CDR3 loop reads CASLAGGHGELFF. For the CDR3, the DNA is TGTGCCAGCTTAGCGGGAGGTCACGGGGAGCTGTTTTTT. The chain links TRBV12-3 or TRBV12-4 to TRBJ2-2, with TRBD2 matching 10 bases. Germline trimming cut 8 bases from V and 7 bases from J; bases unmatched to any gene: 4. The CDR3 is made up of 13 amino acids.

This clonotype has a count of ten or more. This chain links TRBV20-1 with TRBJ2-2; D is possibly TRBD1 or TRBD2 (5 bases each). Looked up from germline, CDR1 is DFQATT and CDR2 is SNEGSKA (reference sequence). The CDR3 has 16 residues. With 0 bases removed from V and 3 bases from J, the gap between germline ends came to 14 bases. In nucleotides, the CDR3 is TGCAGTGCTAGAGACCTAGGGACGGGGTACACCGGGGAGCTGTTTTTT. Its protein is CSARDLGTGYTGELFF.

This clonotype was detected ten times or more. This chain joins TRBV19 and TRBJ2-7; D is unclear. V was shortened by 5 bases and J by 3 bases, with 8 bases between the two germline ends. The CDR3 consists of 12 residues. The germline V gene has CDR1 LNHDA and CDR2 SQIVND (reference sequence). This CDR3 is CASSADNYEQYF. CDR3 sequence (DNA): TGTGCCAGTAGTGCGGATAACTACGAGCAGTACTTC.

This clonotype has ten or more counts. The chain links TRBV11-2 to TRBJ1-2; the D is unclear. This CDR3 is 14 amino acids long. V was shortened by 5 bases and J by 8 bases, with 18 bases between the two germline ends. Germline values: CDR1 SGHAT, CDR2 FQNNGV. This CDR3 reads CASSPTALTEGYTF. The CDR3 DNA is TGTGCCAGCAGCCCGACGGCCTTGACGGAAGGCTACACCTTC.

The chain is built from TRBV6-1 and TRBJ2-4, with D possibly called TRBD1 or TRBD2 (6 bases each). Trimming removed 6 bases at V and 8 bases at J, with 20 bases between. The CDR3 loop spans 15 amino acids. The germline V gene encodes CDR1 MNHNS and CDR2 SASEGT. The CDR3 spells CASRPSTGRRDIQYF. The CDR3, as DNA: TGTGCCAGCAGGCCAAGCACAGGGCGGAGGGACATTCAGTACTTC.

V gene TRBV19 combines with J gene TRBJ2-2; 8 nucleotides align to TRBD1. V lost 7 bases to trimming and J lost 1 base; unmatched junction nucleotides: 11. CDR3 length: 17 amino acids. Germline loops: CDR1 LNHDA, CDR2 SQIVND (reference sequence). The CDR3 loop reads CASTAPPGTGNTGELFF. The CDR3 coding sequence is TGTGCCAGTACCGCCCCCCCCGGGACAGGGAACACCGGGGAGCTGTTTTTT.

Ten or more counts support this clonotype. The J gene is TRBJ2-5, the V gene TRBV15; the match to TRBD2 covers 9 bases. The CDR3 is made up of 16 amino acids. The V and J ends lost 8 bases and 0 bases, in that order; junction bases with no gene match: 10. The germline V gene has CDR1 LNHNV and CDR2 YYDKDF (reference sequence). For the CDR3, the DNA is TGTGCCACCGCAGCTAGCGGGGTTAAGTACCAAGAGACCCAGTACTTC. Its translation is CATAASGVKYQETQYF.